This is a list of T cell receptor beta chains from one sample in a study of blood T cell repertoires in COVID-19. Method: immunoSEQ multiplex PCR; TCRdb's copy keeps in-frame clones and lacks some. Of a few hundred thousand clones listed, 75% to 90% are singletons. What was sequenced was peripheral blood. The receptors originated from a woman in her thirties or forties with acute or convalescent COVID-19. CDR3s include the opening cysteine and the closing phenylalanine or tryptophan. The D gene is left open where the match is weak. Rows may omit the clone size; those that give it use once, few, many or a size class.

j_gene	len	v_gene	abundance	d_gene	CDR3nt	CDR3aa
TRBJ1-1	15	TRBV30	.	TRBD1	TGTGCCTGGAGACTAAGGACAGGGGTGAACACTGAAGCTTTCTTT	CAWRLRTGVNTEAFF
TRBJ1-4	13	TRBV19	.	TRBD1	TGTGCCAGTGGACGACAGGGAGATCAAAAACTGTTTTTT	CASGRQGDQKLFF
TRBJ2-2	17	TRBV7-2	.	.	TGTGCCAGCAGCCTCCTATGGGGCTCGGGCAACACCGGGGAGCTGTTTTTT	CASSLLWGSGNTGELFF
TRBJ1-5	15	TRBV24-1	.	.	TGTGCCACCGCCAATGGGGGGGTCGGCAATCAGCCCCAGCATTTT	CATANGGVGNQPQHF
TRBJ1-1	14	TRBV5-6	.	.	TGTGCCAGCAGCTTCACCGGGATGAACACTGAAGCTTTCTTT	CASSFTGMNTEAFF
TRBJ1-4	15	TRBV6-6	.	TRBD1	TGTGCCAGCAGTTCCCCGGACAGGGAGGGTGAAAAACTGTTTTTT	CASSSPDREGEKLFF
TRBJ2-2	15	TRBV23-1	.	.	TGCGCCAGCAGCCCAAACCCATTGGGGGGCGGGGAGCTGTTTTTT	CASSPNPLGGGELFF
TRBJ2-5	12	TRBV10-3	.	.	TGTGCCACCCTGGGACTGGAAGAGACCCAGTACTTC	CATLGLEETQYF
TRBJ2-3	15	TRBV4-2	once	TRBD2	TGTGCCAGCAGCCTGGGCGGGGGGGCCACAGATACGCAGTATTTT	CASSLGGGATDTQYF
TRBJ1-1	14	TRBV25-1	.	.	TGTGCCAGCAGTTGGGGAGATGGGTCCACTGAAGCTTTCTTT	CASSWGDGSTEAFF
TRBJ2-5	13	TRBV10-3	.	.	TGTGCCATCAAGACAGGCCTCCAAGAGACCCAGTACTTC	CAIKTGLQETQYF
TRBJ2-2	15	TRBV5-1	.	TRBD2	TGCGCCAGCAGCCTAGCGGGGACACTCACCGGGGAGCTGTTTTTT	CASSLAGTLTGELFF
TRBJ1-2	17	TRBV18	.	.	TGTGCCAGCTCACCCCTCACGGGGGTTTGGTTGATAGGCGGCTACACCTTC	CASSPLTGVWLIGGYTF